The entry that follows covers one T cell receptor beta chain sequence. In the original processing: Amplification of reference gene primers provided the estimated nucleated cell counts. Profiling relied on immunoSEQ multiplex PCR, and the TCRdb table lists in-frame clones only, not all of them. D and trimming were read from the DNA, whereas the V and J calls and clone size are those reported in that table. The repertoire holds fewer than 65,000 clones, with almost 85% as singletons. V was pared by 0 bases and J by 2 bases, with 9 bases of the junction left unmatched. Germline V gene sequence: CDR1 LNHDA, CDR2 SQIVND (reference sequence). This CDR3 has 18 residues. The sample comes from a study of blood T cell repertoires in COVID-19. Looking at the study overall: Acute-phase and convalescent COVID-19 samples originated in the United States, Italy and Spain. Sample material is recorded as cDNA or gDNA derived from T cells, B-cell-depleted T cells, or PBMCs.

The sequenced material came from peripheral blood. The V call is TRBV19, the J call TRBJ2-3; TRBD1 matches at 9 bases. The TCR was taken from a man in his fifties or sixties with acute or convalescent COVID-19. CDR3 sequence reads: CASSIDNPRDRDTDTQYF. The CDR3 DNA sequence: TGTGCCAGTAGTATAGATAATCCCCGGGACAGGGACACAGATACGCAGTATTTT.